A single sample gave rise to the 19 T cell receptor beta chains below, sequenced in a study of T cell responses to AZD1222 COVID-19 vaccine. The method was immunoSEQ multiplex PCR; TCRdb's version includes in-frame clones alone and lacks a portion of them. The sample records about 210,000 clones, roughly 94% being singletons. This specimen was peripheral blood, taken 28 days after the second dose of the MenACWY control vaccine. These receptors were obtained from an adult who received the MenACWY meningococcal vaccine as a control.

V and J are TRBV28 and TRBJ2-7; 9 bases fit TRBD1. The CDR3 covers 15 residues. The V segment lost 6 bases and the J segment 3 bases; nucleotides outside the gene matches: 9. The germline CDR1 and CDR2 sequences are MDHEN and SYDVKM. In DNA, the CDR3 is TGTGCCAGCAGACCCCCGGACAGGGGACTCTACGAGCAGTACTTC. It is translated as CASRPPDRGLYEQYF.

This clone was recorded once. The chain uses TRBV11-1 and TRBJ2-7; D call uncertain. V shed 0 bases and J shed 1 base, with 7 bases lying between them. CDR3 length: 14 amino acids. In germline, CDR1 is SGHAT, CDR2 FQDESV (reference sequence). This CDR3 is CASSLAGRSYEQYF. CDR3 nucleotide sequence: TGTGCCAGCAGCTTAGCTGGGCGATCCTACGAGCAGTACTTC. Supplemented by reference TRBV11-1 and TRBJ2-7, the full variable domain reads EAEVAQSPRYKITEKSQAVAFWCDPISGHATLYWYRQILGQGPELLVQFQDESVVDDSQLPKDRFSAERLKGVDSTLKIQPAELGDSAMYLCASSLAGRSYEQYFGPGTRLTVT.

The J gene is TRBJ2-7, the V gene TRBV18; TRBD2 aligns across 14 bases. The ends lost 3 bases at V and 2 bases at J; junction bases unmatched: 9. This CDR3 region has 18 residues. The germline V gene encodes CDR1 KGHSH and CDR2 LQKENI. The DNA of the CDR3 is TGTGCCAGCTCACCCGAGGGACTAGCGGGGGAGAACCCCTACGAGCAGTACTTC. This encodes CASSPEGLAGENPYEQYF.

This clone was seen just once. The gene calls are TRBV6-4 and TRBJ2-2; tentatively, D is TRBD2 (6 bases). Trimming removed 0 bases at V and 6 bases at J, with 14 bases between. CDR1 is MRHNA and CDR2 is SNTAGT in the germline V gene. The CDR3 has 16 residues. CDR3 nucleotide sequence: TGTGCCAGCAGTGACTCGAGTGCGGGAAGCTCCGGGGAGCTGTTTTTT. Amino acids: CASSDSSAGSSGELFF.

As DNA, the CDR3 is TGTGCCAGCAGCGTAGATGGGACAGGGAGGCCCTATGGCTACACCTTC. Protein: CASSVDGTGRPYGYTF. This chain joins TRBV9 and TRBJ1-2; 9 bases align to TRBD1. Unmatched junction bases numbered 7, after V lost 0 bases and J lost 4 bases. This CDR3 region has 16 residues. CDR1 is SGDLS, CDR2 YYNGEE, per germline.

This chain connects TRBV28 to TRBJ1-1, with 8 bases aligning to TRBD1. Trimming at V came to 3 bases and at J to 8 bases, leaving 5 bases not matched to a gene. Germline V gene data show CDR1 as MDHEN and CDR2 as SYDVKM. The length of the CDR3 is 13 residues. CDR3 protein: CASSFQGAFEAFF. CDR3 coding DNA: TGTGCCAGCAGTTTTCAGGGGGCATTCGAAGCTTTCTTT. Supplemented by reference TRBV28 and TRBJ1-1, the full variable domain reads DVKVTQSSRYLVKRTGEKVFLECVQDMDHENMFWYRQDPGLGLRLIYFSYDVKMKEKGDIPEGYSVSREKKERFSLILESASTNQTSMYLCASSFQGAFEAFFGQGTRLTVV.

Points on this clone: The junction differs from germline at one of its ends, possibly a read error. The V gene is TRBV7-7, the J gene TRBJ2-3; 11 bases are shared with TRBD2. The germline CDR1 and CDR2 sequences are SSHAT and FNYEAQ (reference sequence). The CDR3 is made up of 17 amino acids. The DNA for the CDR3 is TGTGCTAGCAGCGCAGCTAGCGGGAGGACTAGCACAGATACGCAGTATTTT. This gives the protein CASSAASGRTSTDTQYF.

This sequence joins TRBV5-1 and TRBJ2-1; 8 positions match TRBD2. The CDR3 is made up of 15 amino acids. Losses at the gene ends were 1 base for V and 6 bases for J; bases not matched to a gene: 6. The germline V gene encodes CDR1 SGHRS and CDR2 YFSETQ. The CDR3 here is CASSLWTSIGNEQFF. In DNA, the CDR3 is TGCGCCAGCAGCTTGTGGACTAGCATAGGCAATGAGCAGTTCTTC.

The chain employs TRBV5-1 and TRBJ2-7; the D gene is possibly TRBD2 (5 bases). The germline V and J ends were trimmed by 4 bases and 4 bases, with 12 bases remaining between them. CDR3 size: 13 residues. Per germline, CDR1 SGHRS and CDR2 YFSETQ. In DNA, the CDR3 is TGCGCCAGCAGCCCGATCCCGGGGTACGAGCAGTACTTC. Residues: CASSPIPGYEQYF.

J is TRBJ1-3 and V is TRBV9; 7 bases align to TRBD1. Germline CDR1 and CDR2: SGDLS and YYNGEE. V shed 0 bases and J 2 bases; nucleotides not matched to a gene: 5. This CDR3 comprises 16 residues. The CDR3 DNA sequence: TGTGCCAGCAGCGTAGGTGGGCAGGGGGCTGGAAACACCATATATTTT. It is translated as CASSVGGQGAGNTIYF.

The chain employs TRBV4-1 and TRBJ1-4; 11 bases match TRBD1. The CDR3 runs 17 residues. V lost 4 bases and J lost 0; bases outside the gene matches: 4. Germline CDR1 MGHRA, CDR2 YSYEKL. As DNA, the CDR3 is TGCGCCAGCAGCCCAAGGACAGGGGGCCCAACTAATGAAAAACTGTTTTTT. The encoded protein is CASSPRTGGPTNEKLFF.

This clone appeared many times. This chain joins TRBV28 and TRBJ1-1; maybe TRBD1 (6 bases). Germline V gives CDR1 MDHEN, CDR2 SYDVKM. The CDR3 is 17 residues long. V was shortened by 2 bases and J by 4 bases, with 20 bases between the two germline ends. This CDR3 reads CASSLIASGGGLTEAFF. CDR3 in DNA: TGTGCCAGCAGTTTAATTGCATCCGGTGGGGGGCTCACTGAAGCTTTCTTT.

This chain joins TRBV28 and TRBJ2-1, with D possibly TRBD2 on 6 matching bases. From germline, CDR1 is MDHEN and CDR2 SYDVKM. This CDR3 spans 16 amino acids. Trimming left V 1 base short and J 10 bases short, with 20 bases between. DNA of the CDR3: TGTGCCAGCAGTTTATTTGGTAATAGCGGCCCCCCCGAGCAGTTCTTC. Translation: CASSLFGNSGPPEQFF.

This clone appeared once. The chain links TRBV7-8 to TRBJ2-3; 9 positions agree with TRBD2. The V segment lost 1 base and the J segment 5 bases; nucleotides outside the gene matches: 10. CDR1 is SGHVS, CDR2 FQNEAQ, per germline. This CDR3 is built from 17 residues. CDR3 nucleotide sequence: TGTGCCAGCAGCTTAGATGGGACTAGCTATGGAGGAGATACGCAGTATTTT. It specifies CASSLDGTSYGGDTQYF.

For this clone: The junction does not match germline at one end; this may be a read error. The chain uses TRBV9 and TRBJ2-3; 9 bases map to TRBD2. The germline V gene encodes CDR1 SGDLS and CDR2 YYNGEE. The CDR3 contains 15 residues. CDR3 DNA: TGTGCCAGCAGTGTAGCGGGAGCTGGATCAGATACGCAGTATTTT. This gives the protein CASSVAGAGSDTQYF.

The V call is TRBV12-3 or TRBV12-4, the J call TRBJ1-4, with 9 bases fitting TRBD1. Trimming removed 5 bases from V and 10 bases from J; junction bases left unmatched: 5. This CDR3 contains 13 residues. The CDR3 coding sequence is TGTGCCAGCAGTGACAGGGGGTTACTAAAACTGTTTTTT. This encodes CASSDRGLLKLFF.

The DNA of the CDR3 is TGTGCCAGCAGTTCCGCAGGCGGGGGCGCGAACACTGAAGCTTTCTTT. Residues: CASSSAGGGANTEAFF. V usage is TRBV27 and J usage is TRBJ1-1; D perhaps matches TRBD1 (6 bases). The V end lost 4 bases, the J end lost 1 base, and 16 bases lay between the germline ends. The CDR3 covers 16 residues. Germline lookup yields CDR1 MNHEY and CDR2 SMNVEV (reference sequence).

V is TRBV29-1 and J is TRBJ2-7; TRBD1 matches at 7 bases. The CDR3 extends over 15 amino acids. CDR1 is SQVTM, CDR2 ANQGSEA, per germline. V was clipped by 2 bases and J by 0 bases; unmatched bases: 7. The chain's CDR3 is CSVELPTGSSYEQYF. The CDR3 DNA reads TGCAGCGTTGAACTTCCGACAGGGAGCTCCTACGAGCAGTACTTC.

The chain uses TRBV29-1 and TRBJ2-7, with TRBD2 as a possible D gene (7 bases). The CDR3 is 13 residues long. V lost 6 bases to trimming and J lost 5 bases, with 17 bases between them. Germline assignment: CDR1 SQVTM and CDR2 ANQGSEA. The CDR3: CSVRGTSDHEQYF. The CDR3 DNA follows: TGCAGCGTGCGGGGGACAAGCGATCACGAGCAGTACTTC.